Following are 32 T cell receptor beta chains from one sample sequenced in a study of Graves' ophthalmopathy and Graves' hyperthyroidism (dated by TCRdb to 2016 to 2019). The run used an Illumina HiSeq 2000. For repertoire sequencing, the TCR beta CDR3 regions were amplified from RNA transcripts. HTBI primers and the Qiagen OneStep RT-PCR kit were used in a first-round RT-PCR, which was followed by a second-round multiplex PCR, size selection and purification. The public reads were reanalyzed by TCRdb: fastp trimming at Q25, MiXCR alignment, in-frame beta chains only. Merged by CDR3 protein, the rows form single entries marked with the most common genes and DNA. This sample holds about 640,000 distinct CDR3 sequences; 35% to 45% were observed only once. More than 2.5% of the sample is in the top ten clones. The specimen sequenced was peripheral blood. The receptor set was obtained from an adult man with Graves' ophthalmopathy.

This clonotype appeared many times. The J gene is TRBJ2-7, the V gene TRBV29-1, with 9 bases that match TRBD1. The CDR3 extends over 15 amino acids. CDR1 and CDR2 (germline): SQVTM, ANQGSEA. The V segment lost 4 bases and the J segment 5 bases; nucleotides outside the gene matches: 12. The CDR3 loop is CSVAKGQGISDEQYF. The DNA for the CDR3 is TGCAGCGTTGCTAAGGGACAGGGAATTTCCGACGAGCAGTACTTC.

This clonotype has a count of ten or more. This rearrangement joins TRBV11-2 to TRBJ1-6, with D uncertain. Trimming stripped 2 bases from V and 10 bases from J, with 12 bases between. Germline CDR1 SGHAT, CDR2 FQNNGV. This CDR3 is 14 amino acids long. CDR3 amino acids: CASSLSQAASPLHF. CDR3 coding DNA: TGTGCCAGCAGCTTATCCCAAGCGGCCTCACCCCTCCACTTT.

V and J are TRBV7-9 and TRBJ2-2; no reliable D call. V lost 6 bases, J lost 7 bases, and 9 bases lay in between. The germline gives CDR1 SEHNR, CDR2 FQNEAQ (reference sequence). The CDR3 extends over 12 amino acids. The CDR3 is CASSLPVGELFF. DNA for the CDR3: TGTGCCAGCAGTCTCCCGGTCGGGGAGCTGTTTTTT.

In regard to this clonotype: Given a much more abundant clone one base away, this may be a read error. The chain links TRBV29-1 to TRBJ2-7; TRBD2 aligns across 7 bases. Germline values: CDR1 SQVTM, CDR2 ANQGSEA. The CDR3 is 13 amino acids. Trimming removed 3 bases from V and 3 bases from J; junction bases left unmatched: 5. The CDR3 here is CSVDSGGCYEQYF. In DNA, the CDR3 is TGCAGCGTTGATTCCGGGGGGTGCTACGAGCAGTACTTC.

A remark on this clonotype: An end of the junction differs from the germline gene, which may be a read error. The J gene is TRBJ1-6, the V gene TRBV25-1; possibly TRBD1 for D (5 bases). CDR1 is MGHDK and CDR2 is SYGVNS in the germline V gene. This CDR3 region has 13 residues. The CDR3 coding sequence is TGTGCCAGCATGGCCGGGGGGAATTCACCACTCCACTTT. This gives the protein CASMAGGNSPLHF.

This clonotype was seen at least ten times. The chain employs TRBV5-1 and TRBJ1-6; D is ambiguous. Trimming cost V 3 bases and J 10 bases, with 14 bases left between them. CDR1 is SGHRS, CDR2 YFSETQ, per germline. The CDR3 length is 14 residues. CDR3 bases: TGCGCCAGCAGCTCCCAAAGTGACCACTCACCCCTCCACTTT. Amino acids: CASSSQSDHSPLHF.

This clonotype was seen only a few times. The gene calls are TRBV14 and TRBJ1-1; D remains unclear. Germline V lookup: CDR1 SGHDN, CDR2 FVKESK. Between the trimmed V and J ends, which lost 4 bases and 8 bases, there was a span of 14 bases. This CDR3 is 13 amino acids long. CDR3 DNA sequence: TGTGCCAGCAGCCCCTCGGGAAGACTCGAAGCTTTCTTT. Protein sequence: CASSPSGRLEAFF.

This clonotype was detected only a few times. This chain joins TRBV7-9 and TRBJ2-2; D remains ambiguous. Germline V gene sequence: CDR1 SEHNR, CDR2 FQNEAQ (reference sequence). This CDR3 spans 16 amino acids. Trimming removed 2 bases from V and 6 bases from J, with 16 bases in between. CDR3 residues: CASSLITVGGSGELFF. The CDR3 bases are TGTGCCAGCAGCTTAATTACAGTCGGTGGATCCGGGGAGCTGTTTTTT.

The CDR3 protein is CASSEFRGFRETQYF. CDR3 nucleotide sequence: TGTGCCAGCAGTGAATTTAGGGGTTTTAGAGAGACCCAGTACTTC. This chain links TRBV25-1 with TRBJ2-5, with a weak D call TRBD1 (5 bases). Germline lookup yields CDR1 MGHDK and CDR2 SYGVNS. The V end lost 1 base, the J end lost 4 bases, and 13 bases lay between the germline ends. The CDR3 length is 15 residues.

This clonotype was observed at least ten times. The V and J genes are TRBV6-1 and TRBJ1-1, with D uncertain. V lost 3 bases and J 2 bases, leaving 10 bases between the germline ends. This CDR3 has 14 residues. Germline V lookup: CDR1 MNHNS, CDR2 SASEGT. CDR3 region: CASSEWVSNTEAFF. DNA for the CDR3: TGTGCCAGCAGTGAGTGGGTGTCTAACACTGAAGCTTTCTTT.

This clonotype was recorded at least ten times. The chain combines TRBV7-3 with TRBJ1-6; D gene uncertain. Germline loops: CDR1 SGHTA, CDR2 FQGTGA. V was trimmed by 0 bases and J by 4 bases, leaving 7 bases between them. The CDR3 loop spans 15 amino acids. CDR3 sequence (DNA): TGTGCCAGCAGCTTAACGTACGGATATAATTCACCCCTCCACTTT. Protein product: CASSLTYGYNSPLHF.

This sequence joins TRBV7-8 and TRBJ1-1, with D unresolved. The germline gives CDR1 SGHVS, CDR2 FQNEAQ. The V end was cut by 4 bases, the J end by 2 bases, with 14 bases between. The CDR3 covers 15 residues. As DNA, the CDR3 is TGTGCCAGCAGCTCCCCCCTACGACATAACACTGAAGCTTTCTTT. Its protein product is CASSSPLRHNTEAFF. Full variable domain (rest looked up from reference TRBV7-8 and TRBJ1-1): GAGVSQSPRYKVAKRGQDVALRCDPISGHVSLFWYQQALGQGPEFLTYFQNEAQLDKSGLPSDRFFAERPEGSVSTLKIQRTQQEDSAVYLCASSSPLRHNTEAFFGQGTRLTVV.

The chain has TRBV27 and TRBJ2-2; TRBD1 is a possible D gene (6 bases). V gave up 0 bases and J gave up 6 bases, with 11 bases separating them. This CDR3 has 15 amino acids. In germline, CDR1 is MNHEY, CDR2 SMNVEV (reference sequence). Here the CDR3 DNA reads TGTGCCAGCAGTTTATCCGGGACAACGCCCGGGGAGCTGTTTTTT. This sequence encodes CASSLSGTTPGELFF.

This clonotype has a handful of counts. The J gene is TRBJ1-1, the V gene TRBV5-1; D unclear. The CDR3 has 14 residues. Germline assignment: CDR1 SGHRS and CDR2 YFSETQ. Trimming stripped 5 bases from V and 5 bases from J, with 16 bases between. In DNA, the CDR3 is TGCGCCAGCAGTTTTAACCCGGCGGTTACTGAAGCTTTCTTT. This gives the protein CASSFNPAVTEAFF.

This clonotype has more than one count but fewer than ten. This chain uses TRBV20-1 with TRBJ2-5; the D is unclear. CDR1 and CDR2 from the germline V gene are DFQATT and SNEGSKA (reference sequence). V lost 0 bases, J lost 5 bases, and 13 bases lay in between. This CDR3 spans 14 amino acids. The CDR3 here is CSARESGFWETQYF. CDR3 nucleotides: TGCAGTGCTAGAGAAAGTGGATTTTGGGAGACCCAGTACTTC.

Many counts were recorded for this clonotype. This chain links TRBV15 with TRBJ1-5; D gene ambiguous. V lost 1 base to trimming and J lost 4 bases, with 14 bases between them. Germline V gene sequence: CDR1 LNHNV, CDR2 YYDKDF (reference sequence). The CDR3 covers 16 residues. The chain's CDR3 is CATSRAVTASNQPQHF. CDR3 DNA: TGTGCCACCAGCAGAGCCGTGACCGCCTCAAATCAGCCCCAGCATTTT.

Ten or more counts support this clonotype. V gene TRBV24-1 combines with J gene TRBJ2-7; TRBD1 agrees at 8 bases. The CDR3 totals 13 residues. CDR1 KGHDR and CDR2 SFDVKD come from the germline V gene. V was clipped by 5 bases and J by 3 bases; unmatched bases: 2. DNA of the CDR3: TGTGCCACCAGTGCTGACAGGGGCTACGAGCAGTACTTC. Protein sequence: CATSADRGYEQYF.

The table lists this clonotype with a few counts. In nucleotides, the CDR3 is TGTGCCAGCAGCCCAGGTCGGAACTGGAAGACCCAGTACTTC. As protein: CASSPGRNWKTQYF. The V call is TRBV12-3 or TRBV12-4, the J call TRBJ2-5; D uncertain. The CDR3 sequence is 14 residues long. Between the trimmed V and J ends, which lost 6 bases and 6 bases, there was a span of 17 bases.

V gene TRBV20-1 combines with J gene TRBJ1-2; D not resolved. This CDR3 has 12 residues. Trimming took off 0 bases at V and 8 bases at J, with 10 bases between the two ends. In germline, CDR1 is DFQATT, CDR2 SNEGSKA (reference sequence). CDR3 DNA sequence: TGCAGTGCTAGAGATCGACTAGCGGGCTACACCTTC. Amino acids: CSARDRLAGYTF.

The chain uses TRBV6-2 or TRBV6-3 and TRBJ1-5; D perhaps matches TRBD1 (5 bases). This CDR3 is 14 amino acids long. CDR1 MNHEY and CDR2 SVGEGT come from the germline V gene. V was trimmed by 2 bases and J by 6 bases, leaving 11 bases between them. CDR3 nucleotides: TGTGCCAGCAGTTACGGGGCAGGGAGTCAGCCCCAGCATTTT. Translation gives CASSYGAGSQPQHF.

The CDR3 protein is CASSFRGQGSYEQYF. The CDR3 DNA is TGTGCCAGCAGCTTTCGGGGACAGGGAAGTTACGAGCAGTACTTC. V is TRBV7-9 and J is TRBJ2-5; 9 positions match TRBD1. Near its end, the DNA agrees better with TRBJ2-7, so the J call may be wrong. Germline V gene lookup returns CDR1 SEHNR and CDR2 FQNEAQ (reference sequence). This CDR3 is 15 amino acids long.

CDR3 nucleotides: TGTGCCAGCCAAATGGGCACTGAAGCTTTCTTT. Translation gives CASQMGTEAFF. The gene calls are TRBV12-3 or TRBV12-4 and TRBJ1-1; D is uncertain. The CDR3 runs 11 residues. Trimming removed 8 bases at V and 4 bases at J, with 8 bases between.

The genes are TRBV15 and TRBJ1-5; D possibly corresponds to TRBD1 (6 bases). CDR3 size: 17 residues. Deletions cut 0 bases from V and 6 bases from J, with 18 bases between. Germline V lookup: CDR1 LNHNV, CDR2 YYDKDF (reference sequence). The CDR3 DNA follows: TGTGCCACCAGCAGAGACCTTGGGATGGGGGCCGGTCAGCCCCAGCATTTT. Encoded protein: CATSRDLGMGAGQPQHF.

This clonotype showed up many times. The chain combines TRBV29-1 with TRBJ2-3; maybe TRBD2 (6 bases). CDR1 is SQVTM, CDR2 ANQGSEA, per germline. This CDR3 contains 13 residues. Trimming stripped 4 bases from V and 6 bases from J, with 14 bases between. In DNA, the CDR3 is TGCAGCGTTGGGGACTCGCTAAGGGATACGCAGTATTTT. Protein sequence: CSVGDSLRDTQYF.

This clonotype was counted between two and nine times. This chain uses TRBV10-3 with TRBJ1-1; D remains unclear. The CDR3 runs 15 residues. Germline V gives CDR1 ENHRY, CDR2 SYGVKD. V was pared by 10 bases and J by 2 bases, with 20 bases between. CDR3 in amino acids: CASSGLIFTNTEAFF. In nucleotides, the CDR3 is TGTGCCAGCAGCGGACTTATCTTTACTAACACTGAAGCTTTCTTT.

The rearrangement links TRBV29-1 to TRBJ1-6; D unresolved. CDR3 length: 13 amino acids. Germline loops: CDR1 SQVTM, CDR2 ANQGSEA. Trimming pared 6 bases from V and 8 bases from J, leaving 14 bases between. CDR3 sequence reads: CSVGGPGDSPLHF. CDR3 bases: TGCAGCGTGGGAGGCCCCGGGGATTCACCCCTCCACTTT. Filled out from reference TRBV29-1 and TRBJ1-6, the complete variable domain reads SAVISQKPSRDICQRGTSLTIQCQVDSQVTMMFWYRQQPGQSLTLIATANQGSEATYESGFVIDKFPISRPNLTFSTLTVSNMSPEDSSIYLCSVGGPGDSPLHFGNGTRLTVT.

About this clonotype itself: A much larger clone differs from this one at a single base, so this may be a read error. This rearrangement joins TRBV20-1 to TRBJ2-2; tentative D call: TRBD2 (5 bases). The germline V and J ends were trimmed by 6 bases and 6 bases, with 11 bases remaining between them. CDR3 length equals 12 residues. CDR1 and CDR2 from the germline V gene are DFQATT and SNEGSKA (reference sequence). CDR3 in DNA: TGCAGTGCAGGTAGCGTGGCCGGGGAGCTGTTTTTT. Translation gives CSAGSVAGELFF.

To note about this clonotype: A junction end diverges from the germline sequence, so it may reflect a read error. The chain couples TRBV7-2 to TRBJ2-2, with 10 bases aligning to TRBD1. Germline lookup yields CDR1 SGHTA and CDR2 FQGNSA. The CDR3 covers 19 residues. CDR3 residues: CASSLYPGTGEMNTGELFF. Written as DNA, the CDR3 is TGCGCCAGCAGCCTCTATCCCGGGACAGGGGAAATGAACACCGGGGAGCTGTTTTTT. Variable domain in full (rest from reference TRBV7-2 and TRBJ2-2): GAGVSQSPSNKVTEKGKDVELRCDPISGHTALYWYRQSLGQGLEFLIYFQGNSAPDKSGLPSDRFSAERTGGSVSTLTIQRTQQEDSAVYLCASSLYPGTGEMNTGELFFGEGSRLTVL.

This clonotype was counted at least ten times. The chain links TRBV29-1 to TRBJ1-1; D gene uncertain. The CDR3 runs to 13 residues. V was clipped by 4 bases and J by 0 bases, with 9 bases between them. Germline CDR1 SQVTM, CDR2 ANQGSEA. CDR3 region: CSVAGRLNTEAFF. The CDR3 bases are TGCAGCGTTGCTGGTCGGTTGAACACTGAAGCTTTCTTT.

This clonotype occurred many times. The chain recombines TRBV6-5 with TRBJ2-5; D call uncertain. Looked up from germline, CDR1 is MNHEY and CDR2 is SVGAGI. Trimming took 8 bases from V and 4 from J, leaving 11 bases between them. This CDR3 region has 12 residues. CDR3 bases: TGTGCCAGCTCCCCAACGGGAGAGACCCAGTACTTC. As protein: CASSPTGETQYF.

A word on this clonotype: The CDR3 does not close with the conserved phenylalanine or tryptophan, likely indicating a read error. Because the CDR3's place on the DNA is in doubt, the DNA is left out and the CDR3 is given as listed by TCRdb. J is TRBJ2-5 and V is TRBV6-6; the table's D call, TRBD2, was not checked against the DNA. The CDR3 has 16 residues if both end residues are counted. CDR1 MNHNY and CDR2 SVGAGI come from the germline V gene (reference sequence). The CDR3 sequence is CASSGDGPRDGYTFGS.

The chain is built from TRBV27 and TRBJ1-6, with D uncertain. Germline CDR1 reads MNHEY; CDR2 reads SMNVEV (reference sequence). V shed 2 bases and J shed 1 base, with 9 bases lying between them. This CDR3 contains 16 residues. Here the CDR3 DNA reads TGTGCCAGCAGTTTAGGTAGAGCATCCTATAATTCACCCCTCCACTTT. Its translation is CASSLGRASYNSPLHF.